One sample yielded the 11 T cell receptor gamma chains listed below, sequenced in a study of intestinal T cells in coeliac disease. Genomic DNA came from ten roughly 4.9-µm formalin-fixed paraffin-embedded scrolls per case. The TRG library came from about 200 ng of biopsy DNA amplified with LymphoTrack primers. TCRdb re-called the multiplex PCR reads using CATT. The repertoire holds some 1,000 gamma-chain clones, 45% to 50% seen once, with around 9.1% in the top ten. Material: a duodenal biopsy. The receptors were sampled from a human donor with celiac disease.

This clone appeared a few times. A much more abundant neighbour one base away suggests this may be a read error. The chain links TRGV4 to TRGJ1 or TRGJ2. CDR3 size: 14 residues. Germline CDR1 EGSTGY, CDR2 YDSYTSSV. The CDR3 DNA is TGCGCCACCTGGGATGGGCCGGATTATTATAAGAAACTCTTT. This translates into CATWDGPDYYKKLF.

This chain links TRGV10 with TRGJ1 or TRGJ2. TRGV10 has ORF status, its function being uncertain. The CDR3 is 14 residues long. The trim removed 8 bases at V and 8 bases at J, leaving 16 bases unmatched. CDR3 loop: CAAWDIVGGNKKLF. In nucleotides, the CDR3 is TGTGCTGCGTGGGATATCGTGGGGGGGAATAAGAAACTCTTT.

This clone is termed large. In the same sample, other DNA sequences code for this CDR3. Here the CDR3 DNA reads TGTGCTGCGTGGGATCATAAGAAACTCTTT. This gives the protein CAAWDHKKLF. The rearrangement joins TRGV10 to TRGJ1 or TRGJ2. TRGV10 is known as an ORF, though its function is uncertain. J lost 8 bases, V lost 8 bases, and 4 bases had no gene match. This CDR3 is built from 10 residues.

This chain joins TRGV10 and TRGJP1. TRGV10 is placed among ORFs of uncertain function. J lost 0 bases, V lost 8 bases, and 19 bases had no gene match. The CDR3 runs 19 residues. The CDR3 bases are TGTGCTGCGTGGGATTATCCGCAAACTCCTAATACCACTGGTTGGTTCAAGATATTT. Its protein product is CAAWDYPQTPNTTGWFKIF.

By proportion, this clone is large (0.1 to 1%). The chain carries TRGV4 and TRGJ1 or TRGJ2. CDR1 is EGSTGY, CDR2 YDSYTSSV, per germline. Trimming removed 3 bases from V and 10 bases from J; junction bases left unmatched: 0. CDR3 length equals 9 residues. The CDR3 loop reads CATWDKKLF. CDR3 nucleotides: TGTGCCACCTGGGATAAGAAACTCTTT.

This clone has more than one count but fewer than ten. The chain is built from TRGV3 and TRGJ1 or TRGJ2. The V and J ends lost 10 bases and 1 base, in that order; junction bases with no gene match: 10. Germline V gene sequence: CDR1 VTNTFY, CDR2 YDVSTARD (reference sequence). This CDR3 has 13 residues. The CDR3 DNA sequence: TGTGCCACTGGGACAGGTAATTATTATAAGAAACTCTTT. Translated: CATGTGNYYKKLF.

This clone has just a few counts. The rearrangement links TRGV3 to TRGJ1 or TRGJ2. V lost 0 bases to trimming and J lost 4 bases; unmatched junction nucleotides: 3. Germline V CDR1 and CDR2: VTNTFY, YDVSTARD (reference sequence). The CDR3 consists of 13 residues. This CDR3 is CATWDRPYYKKLF. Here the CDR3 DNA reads TGTGCCACCTGGGACAGGCCGTATTATAAGAAACTCTTT.

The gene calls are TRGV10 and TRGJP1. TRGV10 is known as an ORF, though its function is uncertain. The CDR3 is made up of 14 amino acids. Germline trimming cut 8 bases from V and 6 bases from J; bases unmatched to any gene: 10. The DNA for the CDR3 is TGTGCTGCGTGGGCCCAAGAGCCTGGTTGGTTCAAGATATTT. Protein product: CAAWAQEPGWFKIF.

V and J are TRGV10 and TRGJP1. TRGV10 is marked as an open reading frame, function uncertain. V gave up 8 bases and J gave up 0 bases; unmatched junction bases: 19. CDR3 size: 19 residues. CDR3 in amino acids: CAAWDYPQIHNTTGWFKIF. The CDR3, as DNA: TGTGCTGCGTGGGATTATCCGCAAATCCATAATACCACTGGTTGGTTCAAGATATTT.

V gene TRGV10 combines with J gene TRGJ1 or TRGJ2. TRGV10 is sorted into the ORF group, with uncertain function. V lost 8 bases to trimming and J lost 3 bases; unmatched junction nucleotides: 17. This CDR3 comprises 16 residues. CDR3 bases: TGTGCTGCGTGGGAGCAGGAGGGGCGGCTTTATTATAAGAAACTCTTT. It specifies CAAWEQEGRLYYKKLF.

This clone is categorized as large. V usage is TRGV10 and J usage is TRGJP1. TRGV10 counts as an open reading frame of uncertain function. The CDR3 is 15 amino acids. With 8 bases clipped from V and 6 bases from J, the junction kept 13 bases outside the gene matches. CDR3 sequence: CAAWDYISPGWFKIF. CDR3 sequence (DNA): TGTGCTGCGTGGGATTATATCTCCCCTGGTTGGTTCAAGATATTT.